These 5 T cell receptor beta chains originate from one sample sequenced in a study of cytomegalovirus exposure and HLA in healthy donors. In the PCR, 60 Vbeta and 13 Jbeta primers were used. Clones were sequenced by immunoSEQ multiplex PCR, and TCRdb holds only the in-frame ones, with some missing. The sample has about 140,000 clones; roughly 77% are singletons. Sequencing used PBMCs. All receptors come from a man younger than 30 in good health and CMV-seropositive.

The chain carries TRBV28 and TRBJ2-1; TRBD2 is a possible D gene (7 bases). V gave up 2 bases and J gave up 2 bases, with 13 bases separating them. Germline V CDR1 and CDR2: MDHEN, SYDVKM. The CDR3 has 16 residues. Here the CDR3 reads CASSLGLGDTYNEQFF. In DNA, the CDR3 is TGTGCCAGCAGTTTAGGACTAGGGGACACCTACAATGAGCAGTTCTTC.

Only one count was recorded for this clone. J is TRBJ1-2 and V is TRBV30, with a tentative D call TRBD1 (5 bases). The CDR3 consists of 14 residues. CDR1 and CDR2 (germline): GTSNPN, SVGIG (reference sequence). The V end lost 0 bases, the J end lost 7 bases, and 15 bases lay between the germline ends. The CDR3 DNA reads as TGTGCCTGGAGTGTACAGGAAACGGGAGTTGGCTACACCTTC. It is translated as CAWSVQETGVGYTF.

The V gene is TRBV11-1, the J gene TRBJ2-7; 7 positions agree with TRBD2. The V gene end was trimmed by 3 bases and the J gene end by 6 bases; junction bases not matched to a gene: 14. This CDR3 spans 16 amino acids. Germline CDR1 reads SGHAT; CDR2 reads FQDESV (reference sequence). The CDR3 region is CASSFSAETGRGEQYF. The CDR3 DNA reads TGTGCCAGCAGCTTTTCCGCCGAGACGGGGAGGGGCGAGCAGTACTTC.

The genes are TRBV5-1 and TRBJ2-7; 8 bases agree with TRBD1. CDR1 SGHRS and CDR2 YFSETQ come from the germline V gene. J lost 4 bases, V lost 4 bases, and 10 bases had no gene match. The CDR3 extends over 15 amino acids. The CDR3 bases are TGCGCCAGCAGCACCGGGACAGGACGCCGGTACGAGCAGTACTTC. Protein product: CASSTGTGRRYEQYF.

This clone was seen a single time. The chain recombines TRBV2 with TRBJ1-1; tentative D call: TRBD1 (6 bases). Trimming stripped 8 bases from V and 3 bases from J, with 16 bases between. CDR1 and CDR2 (germline): SNHLY, FYNNEI. The CDR3 has 14 amino acids. CDR3: CASLRGRWDTEAFF. The CDR3 coding sequence is TGTGCCAGCCTGCGGGGGCGATGGGACACTGAAGCTTTCTTT.